Presented here are 6 T cell receptor beta chains from one specimen sequenced in a study of long-term antiretroviral therapy in people with HIV. Sequencing relied on immunoSEQ assay v3.0, run at survey level. Clones were read by immunoSEQ multiplex PCR, and TCRdb kept only the in-frame ones, dropping some. The data contain 20,000 to 25,000 clones, roughly four fifths of them singletons. This sample comprised unsorted PBMCs, obtained 0.4 years after starting antiretroviral therapy. These receptor sequences come from a man in his fifties or sixties with HIV.

CDR3 in amino acids: CAWALTGSTNEKLFF. CDR3 nucleotides: TGTGCCTGGGCCCTTACAGGATCAACTAATGAAAAACTGTTTTTT. The rearrangement uses TRBV30 and TRBJ1-4, with TRBD1 as a possible D gene (5 bases). V lost 5 bases and J 0 bases, leaving 13 bases between the germline ends. Per the germline V gene, CDR1 is GTSNPN and CDR2 is SVGIG (reference sequence). This CDR3 comprises 15 residues.

This chain uses TRBV18 with TRBJ1-4; unclear D gene. This CDR3 is built from 15 residues. CDR1 KGHSH and CDR2 LQKENI come from the germline V gene. V was clipped by 3 bases and J by 0 bases, with 8 bases between them. CDR3 bases: TGTGCCAGCTCACCTACGGTCGCAACTAATGAAAAACTGTTTTTT. The encoded protein is CASSPTVATNEKLFF.

The chain links TRBV6-5 to TRBJ2-7, with D hard to call. Trimming removed 3 bases from V and 1 base from J, with 7 bases in between. The V gene's germline CDR1 is MNHEY and CDR2 SVGAGI. CDR3 size: 13 residues. CDR3 loop: CASSYYESYEQYF. In DNA form, the CDR3 reads TGTGCCAGCAGTTATTATGAGTCCTACGAGCAGTACTTC.

CDR3 DNA sequence: TGTGCCTGGAGTGCAGGAGGCCGCTATGGCTACACCTTC. Encoded protein: CAWSAGGRYGYTF. The rearrangement links TRBV30 to TRBJ1-2; the D is unclear. The CDR3 is 13 amino acids. Trimming removed 1 base from V and 4 bases from J, with 10 bases in between. Germline CDR1 reads GTSNPN; CDR2 reads SVGIG (reference sequence).

The genes are TRBV6-6 and TRBJ2-7; D tentatively reads TRBD1 or TRBD2 (5 bases each). The germline CDR1 and CDR2 sequences are MNHNY and SVGAGI (reference sequence). Trimming took off 2 bases at V and 1 base at J, with 6 bases between the two ends. This CDR3 has 13 amino acids. CDR3 in DNA: TGTGCCAGCAGTTACGGGGGTTCCTACGAGCAGTACTTC. The encoded protein is CASSYGGSYEQYF.

This chain joins TRBV7-2 and TRBJ2-7; maybe TRBD1 (6 bases). Trimming cost V 3 bases and J 3 bases, with 27 bases left between them. This CDR3 is 19 amino acids long. Germline V gene lookup returns CDR1 SGHTA and CDR2 FQGNSA. CDR3 in DNA: TGTGCCAGCAGCTTCCAGGACAGACAGTTTACATTTCGTAACTACGAGCAGTACTTC. Translated: CASSFQDRQFTFRNYEQYF.